One sample yielded the 8 T cell receptor beta chains listed below, sequenced in a study of blood T cells in healthy people across ages. The authors ran a second PCR of about 6 to 11 cycles using a sample-barcoded 5' primer and a J-beta primer mix. TCRdb ran MiXCR on the 5' RACE reads and lists one entry per CDR3 protein. The table lists approximately 800,000 distinct CDR3 sequences, less than 70% of them singletons. Sequencing used blood. These TCRs come from a man older than 75 in good health.

The sample holds a few counts of this clonotype. The chain couples TRBV5-4 to TRBJ2-2; D possibly corresponds to TRBD2 (5 bases). In germline, CDR1 is SGHNT, CDR2 YYREEE (reference sequence). The CDR3 runs to 12 residues. The V gene lost 4 bases and the J gene lost 7 bases, with 8 bases spanning the gap. DNA of the CDR3: TGTGCCAGCAGCCACGGAGGCGGGGAGCTGTTTTTT. As protein: CASSHGGGELFF.

This clonotype was detected a few times. V gene TRBV4-1 combines with J gene TRBJ2-3; D may match TRBD1 or TRBD2 (5 bases each). V lost 1 base, J lost 14 bases, and 25 bases lay in between. Germline V CDR1 and CDR2: MGHRA, YSYEKL. The CDR3 length is 16 residues. The CDR3 sequence: CASSQVGFTGRRYAYF. The CDR3 nucleotides read TGCGCCAGCAGCCAAGTGGGCTTCACGGGGCGGAGATACGCGTATTTT.

The V call is TRBV9, the J call TRBJ2-5, with 7 bases lining up with TRBD1. The CDR3 is 14 residues long. V was pared by 0 bases and J by 6 bases, with 5 bases of the junction left unmatched. The germline CDR1 and CDR2 sequences are SGDLS and YYNGEE. CDR3 sequence reads: CASSVATGEKTQYF. The CDR3 DNA reads TGTGCCAGCAGCGTAGCCACAGGGGAGAAGACCCAGTACTTC.

This clonotype was picked up one time. The chain recombines TRBV10-3 with TRBJ2-3; tentatively, D is TRBD1 (5 bases). The CDR3 sequence is 14 residues long. Germline V lookup: CDR1 ENHRY, CDR2 SYGVKD. V shed 4 bases and J shed 5 bases, with 13 bases lying between them. CDR3 region: CAISASNRGDTQYF. CDR3 in DNA: TGTGCCATCAGTGCCTCAAATAGGGGAGATACGCAGTATTTT.

This clonotype has just a few counts. This chain joins TRBV3-1 and TRBJ2-7; D not certain. CDR3 length equals 11 residues. Trimming pared 4 bases from V and 5 bases from J, leaving 6 bases between. Germline CDR1 reads LGHDT; CDR2 reads YNNKEL (reference sequence). CDR3 amino acids: CASSRRNEQYF. The CDR3 bases are TGTGCCAGCAGCCGAAGGAACGAGCAGTACTTC.

This clonotype appeared once. This rearrangement joins TRBV20-1 to TRBJ1-1; possible D gene TRBD1, 6 bases. V was shortened by 6 bases and J by 3 bases, with 11 bases between the two germline ends. Germline CDR1 reads DFQATT; CDR2 reads SNEGSKA (reference sequence). The CDR3 is 12 amino acids. The CDR3 region is CSATTGYTEAFF. The CDR3 nucleotides are TGCAGTGCGACAACAGGGTACACTGAAGCTTTCTTT.

The V and J genes are TRBV20-1 and TRBJ1-5; 12 bases map to TRBD1. V shed 1 base, J shed 0 bases, and the junction held 10 bases outside the gene matches. Germline V gene sequence: CDR1 DFQATT, CDR2 SNEGSKA (reference sequence). CDR3 length: 19 residues. CDR3 loop: CSARVPGQGAGYSNQPQHF. The CDR3 DNA is TGCAGTGCTAGAGTCCCGGGACAGGGGGCTGGTTATAGCAATCAGCCCCAGCATTTT.

In nucleotides, the CDR3 is TGTGCCACCAGCAGGCTCCCTAGGACAGATGGCTACACCTTC. Translated, it gives CATSRLPRTDGYTF. The J gene is TRBJ1-2, the V gene TRBV15; D might be TRBD1 (6 bases). Germline loops: CDR1 LNHNV, CDR2 YYDKDF (reference sequence). This CDR3 contains 14 residues. Trimming shortened V by 3 bases and J by 6 bases, and 14 bases separated the two germline ends.